This is a list of T cell receptor beta chains from one sample in a study of regulatory T cells in long-lasting Graves disease. TCRdb re-analysed the multiplex PCR reads in MiXCR, keeping a single row per CDR3 protein. The table lists about 660,000 distinct CDR3 sequences, 25% to 30% of them singletons. Sequencing used peripheral blood mononuclear cells (PBMCs), obtained when the disease was refractory, from a patient treated with antithyroid drugs. The receptors were sampled from a female donor with Graves disease. Both conserved end residues are part of each CDR3. D genes are given only for firm matches. Only part of the rows carry a size: once, few, many, or a class if the clone is expanded.

v_gene: TRBV10-3
j_gene: TRBJ2-5
d_gene: TRBD1
abundance: NA
CDR3nt: TGTGCCATCCGAGGACAGGGGGGGGAGGAGACCCAGTACTTC
CDR3aa: CAIRGQGGEETQYF

v_gene: TRBV4-1
j_gene: TRBJ2-2
d_gene: NA
abundance: NA
CDR3nt: TGCGCCAGCAGCCAATATCAAGGAGCGAACACCGGGGAGCTGTTTTTT
CDR3aa: CASSQYQGANTGELFF

v_gene: TRBV7-2
j_gene: TRBJ1-1
d_gene: NA
abundance: NA
CDR3nt: TGTGCCAGCAGTATACCGGGGCCGGCCAAAGCTTTCTTT
CDR3aa: CASSIPGPAKAFF

v_gene: TRBV3-1
j_gene: TRBJ1-1
d_gene: NA
abundance: NA
CDR3nt: TGTGCCAGCAAAGAGACGAACACTGAAGCTTTCTTT
CDR3aa: CASKETNTEAFF

v_gene: TRBV12-3/TRBV12-4
j_gene: TRBJ2-7
d_gene: TRBD2
abundance: many
CDR3nt: TGTGCCAGCAGTTCTAGCGGGAGGAACTACGAGCAGTACTTC
CDR3aa: CASSSSGRNYEQYF

v_gene: TRBV7-9
j_gene: TRBJ2-7
d_gene: TRBD2
abundance: few
CDR3nt: TGTGCCAGCAGCTCCCCCAATAGCGGGGGAAGCTCCTACGAGCAGTACTTC
CDR3aa: CASSSPNSGGSSYEQYF

v_gene: TRBV28
j_gene: TRBJ1-6
d_gene: TRBD1
abundance: NA
CDR3nt: TGTGCCAGCAGTTTAACCCTTGCAGGGGGAAATTCACCCCTCCACTTT
CDR3aa: CASSLTLAGGNSPLHF

v_gene: TRBV12-3/TRBV12-4
j_gene: TRBJ1-2
d_gene: NA
abundance: many
CDR3nt: TGTGCCAGCAGTTTAGGGAAGAGAGCAGACTATGGCTACACCTTC
CDR3aa: CASSLGKRADYGYTF

v_gene: TRBV5-1
j_gene: TRBJ1-1
d_gene: TRBD1
abundance: NA
CDR3nt: TGCGCCAGCAGCAAGGGACAGGGGAGTAGGAACACTGAAGCTTTCTTT
CDR3aa: CASSKGQGSRNTEAFF

v_gene: TRBV20-1
j_gene: TRBJ1-2
d_gene: TRBD1
abundance: NA
CDR3nt: TGCAGTGCTCCCCTCGGGACAGGACGCGGGTATGGCTACACCTTC
CDR3aa: CSAPLGTGRGYGYTF

v_gene: TRBV2
j_gene: TRBJ1-1
d_gene: NA
abundance: NA
CDR3nt: TGTGCCAGCAGTGAAACGTCTCGGACCGCGGAAGCTTTCTTT
CDR3aa: CASSETSRTAEAFF

v_gene: TRBV6-5
j_gene: TRBJ1-4
d_gene: NA
abundance: few
CDR3nt: TGTGCCAGCAGTTACGAAGGGGCATCAGGTGAAAAACCGTTTTTT
CDR3aa: CASSYEGASGEKPFF

v_gene: TRBV7-9
j_gene: TRBJ2-5
d_gene: TRBD2
abundance: NA
CDR3nt: TGTGCCAGCAGCTGGGGGGGAGCGGGAGAGACCCAGTACTTC
CDR3aa: CASSWGGAGETQYF

v_gene: TRBV27
j_gene: TRBJ2-2
d_gene: NA
abundance: NA
CDR3nt: TGTGCCAGCAGTTTAGACAGGGAGGGCGGGGAGCTGTTTTTT
CDR3aa: CASSLDREGGELFF

v_gene: TRBV27
j_gene: TRBJ1-2
d_gene: TRBD1
abundance: few
CDR3nt: TGTGCCAGCAGTCGGGACAGGGGCCATAGGAACTATGGCTACACCTTC
CDR3aa: CASSRDRGHRNYGYTF

v_gene: TRBV7-2
j_gene: TRBJ2-7
d_gene: NA
abundance: NA
CDR3nt: TGTGCCAGCAGCCCCCCAACCTCACTAGTCCCATCCTACGAGCAGTACTTC
CDR3aa: CASSPPTSLVPSYEQYF

v_gene: TRBV7-7
j_gene: TRBJ2-5
d_gene: TRBD2
abundance: NA
CDR3nt: TGTGCCAGCAGCTCTCTCCCACTAGCGGGAGGGGGTTCCGAGACCCAGTACTTC
CDR3aa: CASSSLPLAGGGSETQYF

v_gene: TRBV27
j_gene: TRBJ1-5
d_gene: NA
abundance: many
CDR3nt: TGTGCCAGCAGTCCCGTTAATAGCAATCAGCCCCAGCATTTT
CDR3aa: CASSPVNSNQPQHF

v_gene: TRBV2
j_gene: TRBJ1-3
d_gene: TRBD1
abundance: few
CDR3nt: TGTGCCACTTCCAGGGGGAGGGGAAACACCATATATTTT
CDR3aa: CATSRGRGNTIYF

v_gene: TRBV5-6
j_gene: TRBJ1-2
d_gene: NA
abundance: NA
CDR3nt: TGTGCCAGCAGCTTGCAGGGATACTCTGGCTACACCTTC
CDR3aa: CASSLQGYSGYTF

v_gene: TRBV19
j_gene: TRBJ1-2
d_gene: NA
abundance: NA
CDR3nt: TGTGCCAGTAGTATAGTTCAAGAAGGCTACACCTTC
CDR3aa: CASSIVQEGYTF

v_gene: TRBV12-5
j_gene: TRBJ1-5
d_gene: NA
abundance: few
CDR3nt: TGTGCTAGTGGTTTAGGAATCTTCAATCAGCCCCAGCATTTT
CDR3aa: CASGLGIFNQPQHF

v_gene: TRBV7-9
j_gene: TRBJ2-2
d_gene: NA
abundance: NA
CDR3nt: TGTGCCAGCAGCCGTGAAGCAGTCACCGGGGAGCTGTTTTTT
CDR3aa: CASSREAVTGELFF

v_gene: TRBV6-1
j_gene: TRBJ2-2
d_gene: TRBD2
abundance: NA
CDR3nt: TGTGCCAGCAGTCCGGGACTAGCGGGAGGGCGGGGCACCGGGGAGCTGTTTTTT
CDR3aa: CASSPGLAGGRGTGELFF

v_gene: TRBV12-3/TRBV12-4
j_gene: TRBJ2-7
d_gene: NA
abundance: many
CDR3nt: TGTGCCAGCAGCGAGACAGGTGGCCTAAATACTAACTCCTACGAGCAGTACTTC
CDR3aa: CASSETGGLNTNSYEQYF

v_gene: TRBV28
j_gene: TRBJ1-2
d_gene: NA
abundance: NA
CDR3nt: TGTGCCAGCAGTTTATGGCCGAGGCTAGCGGGAGTTGGCTACACCTTC
CDR3aa: CASSLWPRLAGVGYTF

v_gene: TRBV2
j_gene: TRBJ2-7
d_gene: TRBD2
abundance: NA
CDR3nt: TGTGCCAGCAGTGAAAGACTAGCGGGAGACCTACGGCCCCACGAGCAGTACTTC
CDR3aa: CASSERLAGDLRPHEQYF

v_gene: TRBV12-5
j_gene: TRBJ1-2
d_gene: NA
abundance: many
CDR3nt: TGTGCTAGTGGTTTGCCCCCGGGACGGATTTATGGCTACACCTTC
CDR3aa: CASGLPPGRIYGYTF

v_gene: TRBV20-1
j_gene: TRBJ2-5
d_gene: TRBD2
abundance: few
CDR3nt: TGCAGTGCTGCCCGTAGCGGGAGGCAAGAGACCCAGTACTTC
CDR3aa: CSAARSGRQETQYF

v_gene: TRBV7-3
j_gene: TRBJ2-3
d_gene: TRBD2
abundance: NA
CDR3nt: TGTGCCAGCAGGCCTAGCGGGGGCACAGATACGCAGTATTTT
CDR3aa: CASRPSGGTDTQYF

v_gene: TRBV11-2
j_gene: TRBJ2-2
d_gene: NA
abundance: once
CDR3nt: TGTGCCAGCAGCACAGTCGTAACTAGCCTGAACACCGGGGAGCTGTTTTTT
CDR3aa: CASSTVVTSLNTGELFF

v_gene: TRBV30
j_gene: TRBJ1-2
d_gene: NA
abundance: few
CDR3nt: TGTGCCTGGAGTCCCAGGGACTATGGCTACACCTTC
CDR3aa: CAWSPRDYGYTF

v_gene: TRBV29-1
j_gene: TRBJ1-1
d_gene: NA
abundance: NA
CDR3nt: TGCAGCGTCAGCCCCCGGAACACTGAAGCTTTCTTT
CDR3aa: CSVSPRNTEAFF

v_gene: TRBV27
j_gene: TRBJ1-1
d_gene: NA
abundance: NA
CDR3nt: TGTGCCAGCAGTTACGGGATCCAGAACACTGAAGCTTTCTTT
CDR3aa: CASSYGIQNTEAFF

v_gene: TRBV18
j_gene: TRBJ1-2
d_gene: NA
abundance: NA
CDR3nt: TGTGCCAGCTCACCACCGAGCAAGGGGATAAACTATGGCTACACCTTC
CDR3aa: CASSPPSKGINYGYTF

v_gene: TRBV19
j_gene: TRBJ1-3
d_gene: NA
abundance: once
CDR3nt: TGTGCCAGTAGTTATTCAGTACGATCTGGAAACACCATATATTTT
CDR3aa: CASSYSVRSGNTIYF

v_gene: TRBV24-1
j_gene: TRBJ1-5
d_gene: NA
abundance: NA
CDR3nt: TGTGCCACCAGTGATTCGGGGGCGGGTAAGCAGCCCCAGCATTTT
CDR3aa: CATSDSGAGKQPQHF

v_gene: TRBV3-1
j_gene: TRBJ2-3
d_gene: TRBD2
abundance: NA
CDR3nt: TGTGCCAGCAGCCGGACTAGCGGGAGGGCCGGCACAGATACGCAGTATTTT
CDR3aa: CASSRTSGRAGTDTQYF

v_gene: TRBV9
j_gene: TRBJ1-5
d_gene: NA
abundance: NA
CDR3nt: TGTGCCAGCAGCGTAGGCTCTTATAGCAATCAGCCCCAGCATTTT
CDR3aa: CASSVGSYSNQPQHF

v_gene: TRBV19
j_gene: TRBJ2-7
d_gene: TRBD1
abundance: NA
CDR3nt: TGTGCCAGTAGCCTCCTCCCGGGACAGGGGGCACACGAGCAGTACTTC
CDR3aa: CASSLLPGQGAHEQYF

v_gene: TRBV6-5
j_gene: TRBJ1-5
d_gene: NA
abundance: NA
CDR3nt: TGTGCCAGCAGTTTCCAAGGGGGTGTGGATCAGCCCCAGCATTTT
CDR3aa: CASSFQGGVDQPQHF

v_gene: TRBV28
j_gene: TRBJ1-1
d_gene: NA
abundance: NA
CDR3nt: TGTGCCAGCAGACCCACAGGGTTGGGGGACACTGAAGCTTTCTTT
CDR3aa: CASRPTGLGDTEAFF

v_gene: TRBV20-1
j_gene: TRBJ2-7
d_gene: NA
abundance: few
CDR3nt: TGCAGTGCTAGAGAGGACACTTCCTACGAGCAGTACTTC
CDR3aa: CSAREDTSYEQYF

v_gene: TRBV7-9
j_gene: TRBJ2-2
d_gene: NA
abundance: once
CDR3nt: TGTGCCAGCAGCCGGACGGGGGAGAACACCGGGGAGCTGTTTTTT
CDR3aa: CASSRTGENTGELFF

v_gene: TRBV19
j_gene: TRBJ1-5
d_gene: NA
abundance: NA
CDR3nt: TGTGCCAGTAGTATCGACGGGGAGAATCAGCCCCAGCATTTT
CDR3aa: CASSIDGENQPQHF

v_gene: TRBV5-1
j_gene: TRBJ2-7
d_gene: TRBD2
abundance: few
CDR3nt: TGTGCCAGCAGCTTGTCCCTAGCGGGACGTCTTTCCTACGAGCAGTACTTC
CDR3aa: CASSLSLAGRLSYEQYF

v_gene: TRBV25-1
j_gene: TRBJ1-2
d_gene: NA
abundance: few
CDR3nt: TGTGCCAGCAGTGAATCGATAGGAGGGTACTATGGCTACACCTTC
CDR3aa: CASSESIGGYYGYTF

v_gene: TRBV28
j_gene: TRBJ1-1
d_gene: NA
abundance: NA
CDR3nt: TGTGCCAGCAGTTTATCGGGGGGGCTAAAGACGAACACTGAAGCTTTCTTT
CDR3aa: CASSLSGGLKTNTEAFF

v_gene: TRBV28
j_gene: TRBJ1-1
d_gene: NA
abundance: many
CDR3nt: TGTGCCAGCAGTATAGTTTTGGATTACAGGAAGATGAACACTGAAGCTTTCTTT
CDR3aa: CASSIVLDYRKMNTEAFF

v_gene: TRBV5-5
j_gene: TRBJ2-3
d_gene: TRBD2
abundance: NA
CDR3nt: TGTGCCAGCAGCCTTGGACTAGCGAGGGAAGATACGCAGTATTTT
CDR3aa: CASSLGLAREDTQYF